Listed below are T cell receptor beta chains from one sample, sequenced in a study of blood T cell repertoires in COVID-19. The data were produced by immunoSEQ multiplex PCR, yet TCRdb's version contains in-frame clones alone and is incomplete. The data contain about 200,000 clones, roughly 90% of them singletons. The sample was PBMCs or T cells enriched from blood (not recorded which). Source of these receptors: a woman younger than 45 who had been exposed to COVID-19. Both conserved end residues are part of each CDR3. D genes are given only for firm matches. Clone size is not always given. Where it is, it says once, few, many or a class for expanded clones.

J,V,size,D,DNA,CDR3
TRBJ1-5,TRBV5-8,NA,TRBD1,TGTGCCAGCAGCCCCGGGACAGGGTATCAGCCCCAGCATTTT,CASSPGTGYQPQHF
TRBJ1-5,TRBV5-1,NA,NA,TGCGCCAGCAGCCCGTACGGGTCCAATCAGCCCCAGCATTTT,CASSPYGSNQPQHF
TRBJ2-1,TRBV24-1,NA,NA,TGTGCCACCAGTTCGGGGAGTGAGCAGTTCTTC,CATSSGSEQFF
TRBJ1-2,TRBV27,NA,NA,TGTGCCAGCAGTTTGGCAGGGTTGGGTGGCTACACCTTC,CASSLAGLGGYTF
TRBJ2-3,TRBV12-5,NA,TRBD1,TGTGCTAGTGGTTTGCCACCCCCCTCCGACAGGGACACAGATACGCAGTATTTT,CASGLPPPSDRDTDTQYF
TRBJ2-2,TRBV6-5,NA,NA,TGTGCCAGCAGTCCCCCCGGGAACCGCGGGGAGCTGTTTTTT,CASSPPGNRGELFF
TRBJ1-2,TRBV19,NA,NA,TGTGCCAGTAGTATAAACAGGGTCGGCTACACCTTC,CASSINRVGYTF
TRBJ2-4,TRBV7-2,NA,NA,TGTGCCAGCAGCGCCACAGGGACGGACATTCAGTACTTC,CASSATGTDIQYF
TRBJ2-1,TRBV5-1,NA,TRBD2,TGCGCCAGCAGCTTCAGCGGGGGGGAGTTCAATGAGCAGTTCTTC,CASSFSGGEFNEQFF
TRBJ2-2,TRBV24-1,NA,NA,TGTGCCACCGGTGGACAGACCTCAACCGGGGAGCTGTTTTTT,CATGGQTSTGELFF
TRBJ1-5,TRBV19,NA,NA,TGTGCCAGTAACCAGGGGAGTCAGCCCCAGCATTTT,CASNQGSQPQHF
TRBJ1-1,TRBV5-8,NA,NA,TGTGCCAGCAGCTACGGTGTCCGCACTGAAGCTTTCTTT,CASSYGVRTEAFF
TRBJ2-7,TRBV29-1,NA,NA,TGCAGCGTTGAAGATCCTGCCTACGAGCAGTACTTC,CSVEDPAYEQYF
TRBJ1-5,TRBV2,NA,TRBD1,TGTGCCAGCAGTCCGGGACAGGGGGTTTATAGCAATCAGCCCCAGCATTTT,CASSPGQGVYSNQPQHF
TRBJ2-3,TRBV6-1,few,NA,TGTGCCAGCAGTGAATCGAGTCGGAACCGCGGTGATACGCAGTATTTT,CASSESSRNRGDTQYF
TRBJ1-6,TRBV7-8,NA,NA,TGTGCCAGCAGCCCCACGGGGTCCTATAATTCACCCCTCCACTTT,CASSPTGSYNSPLHF
TRBJ1-3,TRBV19,NA,NA,TGTGCCAGTAGTATAGAGACACGTTCTGGAAACACCATATATTTT,CASSIETRSGNTIYF
TRBJ1-2,TRBV11-3,NA,TRBD1,TGTGCTATTAAGGGGGCCGACTCTAACTATGGCTACACCTTC,CAIKGADSNYGYTF
TRBJ1-2,TRBV27,NA,TRBD1,TGTGCCAGCAGTTTTTCCGGGACAGGGGGATACTATGGCTACACCTTC,CASSFSGTGGYYGYTF
TRBJ1-2,TRBV6-6,NA,NA,TGTGCCAGCAGCCGGGGGGCAGACTATGGCTACACCTTC,CASSRGADYGYTF
TRBJ2-7,TRBV30,NA,TRBD1,TGTGCCTGGGACAGGGGGAACTCCTACGAGCAGTACTTC,CAWDRGNSYEQYF
TRBJ1-3,TRBV5-1,NA,NA,TGCGCCAGCAGCCAACCACAGGGAAACACCATATATTTT,CASSQPQGNTIYF
TRBJ2-1,TRBV28,NA,NA,TGTGCCAGCAAAGTGGCCCCTCCCTACAATGAGCAGTTCTTC,CASKVAPPYNEQFF
TRBJ1-1,TRBV7-3,NA,TRBD1,TGTGCCAGCAGCTTAGGGAGACAGGGGGACAAGAACACTGAAGCTTTCTTT,CASSLGRQGDKNTEAFF
TRBJ1-1,TRBV7-2,NA,NA,TGTGCCAGCTGCTTGGGCGGGGGTACTGAAGCTTTCTTT,CASCLGGGTEAFF
TRBJ1-4,TRBV5-5,NA,NA,TGTGCCAGCAGCTCCCCCCCGGACTCCTCTAATGAAAAACTGTTTTTT,CASSSPPDSSNEKLFF
TRBJ2-5,TRBV30,NA,TRBD1,TGTGCCTGGAGTCGGGACAGGGTAGAGACCCAGTACTTC,CAWSRDRVETQYF
TRBJ2-3,TRBV2,NA,TRBD1,TGTGCCAGCAGCGGACAGGGGGCGCGGGCAGATACGCAGTATTTT,CASSGQGARADTQYF
TRBJ2-2,TRBV4-2,NA,TRBD2,TGTGCCAGCAGCCAAGATGGGACGGGGGGACCAACCGGGGAGCTGTTTTTT,CASSQDGTGGPTGELFF
TRBJ2-7,TRBV12-3/TRBV12-4,NA,TRBD1,TGTGCCAGCGGCGCAGGGGGCAACGAGCAGTACTTC,CASGAGGNEQYF
TRBJ2-7,TRBV7-8,NA,TRBD2,TGTGCCAGCAGCACCGCCACGGGACTAGGGTACGAGCAGTACTTC,CASSTATGLGYEQYF
TRBJ2-3,TRBV5-4,NA,TRBD1,TGTGCCAGCAGCCGAAACCCGGGACAGGGAACAGATACGCAGTATTTT,CASSRNPGQGTDTQYF
TRBJ1-2,TRBV6-5,NA,NA,TGTGCCACCTCAGCTCGGCAGGATTTTTATGGCTACACCTTC,CATSARQDFYGYTF
TRBJ1-6,TRBV3-1/TRBV3-2,NA,NA,TGTGCCAGCAGCCAAGGAGGAGGGACGAACTCACCCCTCCACTTT,CASSQGGGTNSPLHF
TRBJ2-1,TRBV6-5,once,TRBD2,TGTGCCAGTAAGTTAGCGGGGGACTTCGACAATGAGCAGTTCTTC,CASKLAGDFDNEQFF
TRBJ2-1,TRBV5-1,NA,NA,TGCGCCAGCAGCTTGGCCGCTAGCTCCTACAATGAGCAGTTCTTC,CASSLAASSYNEQFF
TRBJ2-5,TRBV2,NA,TRBD2,TGTGCCAGCAGTGAGTCCCTTGGCGGGGGGCCAGAGACCCAGTACTTC,CASSESLGGGPETQYF
TRBJ2-3,TRBV10-1,once,NA,TGCGCCAGCAGTAACGCCGGGACAGATACGCAGTATTTT,CASSNAGTDTQYF
TRBJ2-6,TRBV11-2,few,TRBD1,TGTGCCAGCAGCTTGGGAGCCGGACAGGGTAACTCTGGGGCCAACGTCCTGACTTTC,CASSLGAGQGNSGANVLTF
TRBJ1-4,TRBV7-2,NA,TRBD1,TGTGCCAGCAGCAAACGGACAGGGGGCTCGAGGGAAAAACTGTTTTTT,CASSKRTGGSREKLFF
TRBJ1-1,TRBV29-1,NA,TRBD1,TGCAGCGTTGAAGAGGACAGGGCGGGCACTGAAGCTTTCTTT,CSVEEDRAGTEAFF
TRBJ1-1,TRBV5-1,NA,NA,TGCGCCAGCAGCACACAGGGCAGTAACACTGAAGCTTTCTTT,CASSTQGSNTEAFF
TRBJ1-4,TRBV15,NA,NA,TGTGCCACCGGGGGGGGACCAACTAATGAAAAACTGTTTTTT,CATGGGPTNEKLFF
TRBJ1-2,TRBV12-3/TRBV12-4,NA,NA,TGTGCCAGCAGTAGGGCAGGGGTCCGTGGCTACACCTTC,CASSRAGVRGYTF
TRBJ1-2,TRBV5-8,NA,TRBD1,TGTGCCAGCAGCTCCCCCGGGACAGGGAACTATGGCTACACCTTC,CASSSPGTGNYGYTF